The entry below gives a single TCR beta chain sequence along with its context. Taking its sample share into account, this clonotype is medium-sized (0.01 to 0.1%). Its antigen is currently not known. Nothing much larger sits one base from this clone, and base qualities are not available. PBMCs were isolated by Ficoll-Paque density gradient centrifugation. These data are taken from a study of T-cell memory formation after mild COVID-19 (dated by TCRdb to the early 2020s). A note on the overall study: Most TCR sequence clusters were specific to one of the two donors. In two donors, T-cell clones that expanded and contracted after mild COVID-19 were followed by sequencing TCRalpha and TCRbeta repertoires longitudinally. The cohort comprised two young, previously healthy adult volunteers, one female and one male.

The investigation overall reported the following: The second-wave clones that peaked on day 37 were not confirmed to be SARS-CoV-2 specific. Only a couple of mild cases were covered by the study, and larger cohorts that include severe cases with pre-infection samples were considered necessary. Balanced CD4/CD8 phenotypes were observed for clones contracting from day 15 to 85, whereas a bias towards CD4+ was observed for a second wave of clones expanding from day 15 to 37. Contracting CD4+ clones were located mainly in the CM and EM memory subsets, whereas CD8+ clones were found to be enriched in EMRA. Some responding clones were found in pre-infection memory, which suggests that pre-existing cross-reactive memory T cells took part in the SARS-CoV-2 response.

The CDR3 holds 18 amino acids from the cysteine to the phenylalanine. Only CDR3 DNA remains: 54 bases, in frame from the first base. Trimming takes 3 bases off V and 0 bases off J; junction bases not matched to a gene: 4. CDR1 SGHRS and CDR2 YFSETQ are derived from the germline V gene. Instrument on record: Illumina NovaSeq 6000. TCRalpha and TCRbeta cDNA libraries were constructed by 5'RACE with constant-segment primers, with sample barcodes and unique molecular identifiers being introduced. Trizol reagent was used to extract RNA from every sample. Library amplification was performed in two PCR steps, and a second sample barcode and Illumina TruSeq adapters were introduced in the second step. Libraries were sequenced on an Illumina NovaSeq with 2 x 150 bp paired-end reads. Regarding the original processing steps: The reads were demultiplexed and collapsed into UMI-guided consensus sequences using migec v1.2.7. Using mixcr v2.1.11, the UMI consensuses were aligned to TRA and TRB V and J templates and assembled into clonotypes. A clonotype was counted as expanded or contracted only when both edgeR and NoisET called the clonotype significant, with the noise models trained on biological replicates. For edgeR calls, a false discovery rate-adjusted p below 0.01 and a log2 fold-change threshold of 1 were applied. PCA with hierarchical clustering of max-normalized trajectories of the 1000 most abundant clonotypes was used as exploratory dynamics analysis. Each responding clone was given a CD4 or CD8 phenotype based on the CD4+ and CD8+ repertoires, which had been sequenced separately. The public reads were reprocessed in TCRdb via fastp at Q25 and MiXCR, keeping in-frame beta chains. Each entry merges the rows of one CDR3 protein and shows their most common DNA and genes. The V and J calls were determined by TCRdb, not by the authors. Recorded for this sample are fewer than 250,000 distinct CDR3 sequences; roughly 30% of them occurred a single time. Approximately 10% of the sample lies in the top ten.

Source material: PBMCs or a T cell subset sorted from them (not recorded which). The rearranged segments are TRBV5-1 and TRBJ2-1; TRBD2 matches 15 bases in the middle. This clonotype was sampled from an adult woman who had mild COVID-19 (a few samples of this study predate the infection). The sample titles of this study are shuffled in the database, so cell type and time point are left out; the donor was told from shared clones. This receptor has the CDR3 CASSSGTSGRSSYNEQFF. The sequenced DNA: TGCGCCAGCAGCTCCGGGACTAGCGGGAGGAGCTCCTACAATGAGCAGTTCTTC.